This paragraph reports one T cell receptor (beta chain). This sample was taken from a study of blood T cell repertoires in COVID-19. About the research overall: Italy, Spain and the United States were the sources of the convalescent and acute COVID-19 samples.

V lost 6 bases and J lost 3, with 9 bases in between. In germline, CDR1 is SNHLY, CDR2 FYNNEI. The CDR3 has 14 residues. In the study's own analysis: Amplified reference gene primers provided the basis for estimating nucleated cell counts. Only in-frame clones appear in the TCRdb table, and some are missing; sequencing was by immunoSEQ multiplex PCR. The V and J calls and clone size come from that table; D and trimming were worked out from the DNA. The data show around 94,000 clones, 87% seen once. The rearrangement links TRBV2 to TRBJ1-6, with D perhaps TRBD1 (6 bases). This clonotype was sampled from a woman aged 45-65 years with COVID-19, enrolled during active disease. Sequenced material: peripheral blood. CDR3 bases: TGTGCCAGCAGCTCACAGGGCTATAATTCACCCCTCCACTTT. The encoded protein is CASSSQGYNSPLHF.